The 21 T cell receptor beta chains below come from one sample, sequenced in a study of T-cell reconstitution after alpha-beta-depleted transplantation in children. Library preparation (for TCRbeta) was performed with unique molecular identifiers. Each CDR3 protein gets one entry after TCRdb re-called the PCR reads with MiXCR. The table shows more than 450,000 distinct CDR3 sequences, with about 18% occurring only once. Material: PBMCs from the stem cell graft donor, obtained from the stem cell graft. The receptors stem from a human donor who donated a stem cell graft to a child with acute lymphoblastic leukemia.

This clonotype appeared many times. DNA of the CDR3: TGTGCCAGCAGCTCGAGGACTAGCGGAACAGATACGCAGTATTTT. Encoded protein: CASSSRTSGTDTQYF. The J gene is TRBJ2-3, the V gene TRBV9; 10 nucleotides match TRBD2. Germline values: CDR1 SGDLS, CDR2 YYNGEE. This CDR3 comprises 15 residues. Trimming at V came to 4 bases and at J to 3 bases, leaving 5 bases not matched to a gene.

The chain is built from TRBV6-5 and TRBJ1-1; D remains unclear. The V gene's germline CDR1 is MNHEY and CDR2 SVGAGI. The germline V and J ends were trimmed by 2 bases and 1 base, with 5 bases remaining between them. This CDR3 contains 13 residues. In DNA form, the CDR3 reads TGTGCCAGCAGTTACGAGTCGAACACTGAAGCTTTCTTT. This gives the protein CASSYESNTEAFF.

The chain joins TRBV5-3 to TRBJ2-1, with 13 bases lining up with TRBD2. TRBV5-3 is given ORF status, its function remaining uncertain. This CDR3 is 17 amino acids long. V trimming: 10 bases; J trimming: 0 bases; junction bases outside the gene matches: 10. For the CDR3, the DNA is TGTGCCTGGTCCGGGACTAGCGGGATTCGCTCCTACAATGAGCAGTTCTTC. Amino acids: CAWSGTSGIRSYNEQFF.

This chain joins TRBV5-1 and TRBJ2-5; no firm D call. CDR3 length: 14 residues. CDR1 and CDR2 from the germline V gene are SGHRS and YFSETQ. Trimming pared 4 bases from V and 3 bases from J, leaving 13 bases between. CDR3 loop: CASSVRGGEETQYF. The CDR3 DNA reads as TGCGCCAGCAGCGTTCGCGGCGGTGAAGAGACCCAGTACTTC.

This clonotype was detected a few times. The rearrangement joins TRBV27 to TRBJ2-1; 9 bases map to TRBD2. V gave up 3 bases and J gave up 6 bases; unmatched junction bases: 6. Germline CDR1 reads MNHEY; CDR2 reads SMNVEV (reference sequence). CDR3 length: 15 residues. The CDR3 region has the DNA TGTGCCAGCAGTTTGTTAGCGGGAGCGGTCAATGAGCAGTTCTTC. Translated, it gives CASSLLAGAVNEQFF.

This clonotype is classed as medium-sized. The chain couples TRBV12-3 or TRBV12-4 to TRBJ1-1; a possible D gene is TRBD1 (6 bases). This CDR3 comprises 15 residues. V lost 3 bases and J 4 bases, leaving 15 bases between the germline ends. DNA for the CDR3: TGTGCCAGCAGTTTCTTCCTACAGGGATTCACTGAAGCTTTCTTT. It is translated as CASSFFLQGFTEAFF.

The chain has TRBV12-3 or TRBV12-4 and TRBJ1-2; 7 nucleotides line up with TRBD1. The J segment lost 8 bases and the V segment lost 4 bases, leaving 7 bases of the junction unmatched. The CDR3 contains 13 residues. This CDR3 is CASSYRDRIGYTF. As DNA, the CDR3 is TGTGCCAGCAGTTACCGGGACAGAATCGGCTACACCTTC.

Only a few counts were recorded for this clonotype. This chain joins TRBV5-1 and TRBJ1-1; D perhaps matches TRBD1 (5 bases). CDR1 SGHRS and CDR2 YFSETQ come from the germline V gene. This CDR3 comprises 16 residues. V lost 4 bases to trimming and J lost 0 bases, with 16 bases between them. Written as DNA, the CDR3 is TGCGCCAGCAGCCCCCCCGGGGGAATCATGAACACTGAAGCTTTCTTT. Its translation: CASSPPGGIMNTEAFF.

The chain has TRBV27 and TRBJ1-1; 7 bases are shared with TRBD1. With 7 bases clipped from V and 4 bases from J, the junction kept 9 bases outside the gene matches. The CDR3 loop spans 14 amino acids. Germline CDR1 and CDR2: MNHEY and SMNVEV (reference sequence). Written as DNA, the CDR3 is TGTGCCAGCAACCTGAACAGGGGATCCACTGAAGCTTTCTTT. Amino acid sequence: CASNLNRGSTEAFF.

This chain uses TRBV5-6 with TRBJ1-1; maybe TRBD1 (5 bases). The CDR3 loop spans 14 amino acids. Germline V lookup: CDR1 SGHDT, CDR2 YYEEEE. V gave up 4 bases and J gave up 4 bases, with 14 bases separating them. The CDR3 here is CASSLLTVRTEAFF. The CDR3 region has the DNA TGTGCCAGCAGCCTCTTGACAGTGCGCACTGAAGCTTTCTTT.

V and J are TRBV15 and TRBJ2-3; TRBD1 is a possible D gene (6 bases). Deletions cut 2 bases from V and 5 bases from J, with 20 bases between. The CDR3 extends over 17 amino acids. CDR1 and CDR2 from the germline V gene are LNHNV and YYDKDF (reference sequence). In nucleotides, the CDR3 is TGTGCCACCAGCAGACTGGGGACACAATCGCCGGGAGATACGCAGTATTTT. It yields the protein CATSRLGTQSPGDTQYF.

In its sample, this clonotype was seen a few times. CDR3: CASSPNRGHEQYF. The CDR3 DNA reads TGTGCCAGCAGCCCCAACAGGGGCCACGAGCAGTACTTC. The chain is built from TRBV12-3 or TRBV12-4 and TRBJ2-7; 7 positions match TRBD1. J was trimmed by 5 bases and V by 6 bases; bases with no gene match: 7. The CDR3 runs to 13 residues.

This clonotype was counted between two and nine times. This chain connects TRBV7-8 to TRBJ2-1; D call uncertain. The length of the CDR3 is 12 residues. Germline V lookup: CDR1 SGHVS, CDR2 FQNEAQ. V gave up 5 bases and J gave up 7 bases, with 9 bases separating them. In DNA, the CDR3 is TGTGCCAGCAGCACCAGAGGAAATGAGCAGTTCTTC. Protein: CASSTRGNEQFF.

This clonotype appeared many times. The V and J genes are TRBV7-9 and TRBJ2-3; 7 nucleotides agree with TRBD1. This CDR3 has 15 amino acids. Per the germline V gene, CDR1 is SEHNR and CDR2 is FQNEAQ (reference sequence). The J segment lost 0 bases and the V segment lost 5 bases, leaving 5 bases of the junction unmatched. Here the CDR3 DNA reads TGTGCCAGCAGCCCGGGACAGACCAGCACAGATACGCAGTATTTT. Translation: CASSPGQTSTDTQYF.

This clonotype was seen only a few times. CDR3 bases: TGTGCCACCAGCAGAGATTGGGAGAGCTCCTACAATGAGCAGTTCTTC. This translates into CATSRDWESSYNEQFF. The rearrangement uses TRBV15 and TRBJ2-1; D might be TRBD2 (5 bases). The CDR3 has 16 amino acids. CDR1 and CDR2 (germline): LNHNV, YYDKDF (reference sequence). V was pared by 0 bases and J by 0 bases, with 9 bases between.

The sample holds a few counts of this clonotype. The chain employs TRBV12-3 or TRBV12-4 and TRBJ2-5; tentatively, D is TRBD1 or TRBD2 (5 bases each). V was pared by 8 bases and J by 7 bases, with 20 bases between. This CDR3 has 14 amino acids. CDR3 residues: CASGAAPQEGTQYF. In DNA, the CDR3 is TGTGCCAGCGGGGCAGCCCCACAAGAGGGGACCCAGTACTTC.

This rearrangement joins TRBV13 to TRBJ2-3; no definite D call. The CDR3 spans 15 residues. V was trimmed by 5 bases and J by 0 bases, leaving 12 bases between them. Germline loops: CDR1 PRHDT, CDR2 FYEKMQ (reference sequence). The CDR3 nucleotides read TGTGCCAGCAGCGGCTCTACAACTAGCACAGATACGCAGTATTTT. Translated: CASSGSTTSTDTQYF.

This clonotype was seen repeatedly, ten times or more. CDR3 in amino acids: CASSLGTGEGQPQHF. The CDR3 DNA is TGCGCCAGCAGCTTGGGGACAGGGGAGGGTCAGCCCCAGCATTTT. V usage is TRBV5-1 and J usage is TRBJ1-5; 9 nucleotides agree with TRBD1. There are 15 residues in the CDR3. Germline assignment: CDR1 SGHRS and CDR2 YFSETQ. The V and J ends lost 0 bases and 6 bases, in that order; junction bases with no gene match: 4.

This clonotype was detected only a few times. The V gene is TRBV11-1, the J gene TRBJ2-6; possibly TRBD2 for D (5 bases). This CDR3 is built from 15 residues. Germline loops: CDR1 SGHAT, CDR2 FQDESV (reference sequence). The V and J ends lost 8 bases and 0 bases respectively, with 11 bases between them. CDR3 protein: CASGGSGSGANVLTF. The CDR3, as DNA: TGTGCCAGCGGCGGGTCCGGCTCTGGGGCCAACGTCCTGACTTTC.

The chain's CDR3 is CASWGLTSSNEQFF. As DNA, the CDR3 is TGTGCCTCCTGGGGCCTAACCTCTTCCAATGAGCAGTTCTTC. The chain carries TRBV6-1 and TRBJ2-1; tentative D call: TRBD1 (5 bases). Deletions cut 11 bases from V and 6 bases from J, with 20 bases between. Per the germline V gene, CDR1 is MNHNS and CDR2 is SASEGT. The CDR3 is 14 residues long.

This clonotype was counted between two and nine times. V gene TRBV4-1 combines with J gene TRBJ2-1; 9 bases line up with TRBD2. The CDR3 length is 16 residues. The V gene's germline CDR1 is MGHRA and CDR2 YSYEKL. J gave up 3 bases and V 1 base, and 4 bases lay outside the gene matches. The CDR3 reads CASSQGGGRGYNEQFF. CDR3 nucleotide sequence: TGCGCCAGCAGCCAAGGGGGCGGGAGGGGCTACAATGAGCAGTTCTTC.